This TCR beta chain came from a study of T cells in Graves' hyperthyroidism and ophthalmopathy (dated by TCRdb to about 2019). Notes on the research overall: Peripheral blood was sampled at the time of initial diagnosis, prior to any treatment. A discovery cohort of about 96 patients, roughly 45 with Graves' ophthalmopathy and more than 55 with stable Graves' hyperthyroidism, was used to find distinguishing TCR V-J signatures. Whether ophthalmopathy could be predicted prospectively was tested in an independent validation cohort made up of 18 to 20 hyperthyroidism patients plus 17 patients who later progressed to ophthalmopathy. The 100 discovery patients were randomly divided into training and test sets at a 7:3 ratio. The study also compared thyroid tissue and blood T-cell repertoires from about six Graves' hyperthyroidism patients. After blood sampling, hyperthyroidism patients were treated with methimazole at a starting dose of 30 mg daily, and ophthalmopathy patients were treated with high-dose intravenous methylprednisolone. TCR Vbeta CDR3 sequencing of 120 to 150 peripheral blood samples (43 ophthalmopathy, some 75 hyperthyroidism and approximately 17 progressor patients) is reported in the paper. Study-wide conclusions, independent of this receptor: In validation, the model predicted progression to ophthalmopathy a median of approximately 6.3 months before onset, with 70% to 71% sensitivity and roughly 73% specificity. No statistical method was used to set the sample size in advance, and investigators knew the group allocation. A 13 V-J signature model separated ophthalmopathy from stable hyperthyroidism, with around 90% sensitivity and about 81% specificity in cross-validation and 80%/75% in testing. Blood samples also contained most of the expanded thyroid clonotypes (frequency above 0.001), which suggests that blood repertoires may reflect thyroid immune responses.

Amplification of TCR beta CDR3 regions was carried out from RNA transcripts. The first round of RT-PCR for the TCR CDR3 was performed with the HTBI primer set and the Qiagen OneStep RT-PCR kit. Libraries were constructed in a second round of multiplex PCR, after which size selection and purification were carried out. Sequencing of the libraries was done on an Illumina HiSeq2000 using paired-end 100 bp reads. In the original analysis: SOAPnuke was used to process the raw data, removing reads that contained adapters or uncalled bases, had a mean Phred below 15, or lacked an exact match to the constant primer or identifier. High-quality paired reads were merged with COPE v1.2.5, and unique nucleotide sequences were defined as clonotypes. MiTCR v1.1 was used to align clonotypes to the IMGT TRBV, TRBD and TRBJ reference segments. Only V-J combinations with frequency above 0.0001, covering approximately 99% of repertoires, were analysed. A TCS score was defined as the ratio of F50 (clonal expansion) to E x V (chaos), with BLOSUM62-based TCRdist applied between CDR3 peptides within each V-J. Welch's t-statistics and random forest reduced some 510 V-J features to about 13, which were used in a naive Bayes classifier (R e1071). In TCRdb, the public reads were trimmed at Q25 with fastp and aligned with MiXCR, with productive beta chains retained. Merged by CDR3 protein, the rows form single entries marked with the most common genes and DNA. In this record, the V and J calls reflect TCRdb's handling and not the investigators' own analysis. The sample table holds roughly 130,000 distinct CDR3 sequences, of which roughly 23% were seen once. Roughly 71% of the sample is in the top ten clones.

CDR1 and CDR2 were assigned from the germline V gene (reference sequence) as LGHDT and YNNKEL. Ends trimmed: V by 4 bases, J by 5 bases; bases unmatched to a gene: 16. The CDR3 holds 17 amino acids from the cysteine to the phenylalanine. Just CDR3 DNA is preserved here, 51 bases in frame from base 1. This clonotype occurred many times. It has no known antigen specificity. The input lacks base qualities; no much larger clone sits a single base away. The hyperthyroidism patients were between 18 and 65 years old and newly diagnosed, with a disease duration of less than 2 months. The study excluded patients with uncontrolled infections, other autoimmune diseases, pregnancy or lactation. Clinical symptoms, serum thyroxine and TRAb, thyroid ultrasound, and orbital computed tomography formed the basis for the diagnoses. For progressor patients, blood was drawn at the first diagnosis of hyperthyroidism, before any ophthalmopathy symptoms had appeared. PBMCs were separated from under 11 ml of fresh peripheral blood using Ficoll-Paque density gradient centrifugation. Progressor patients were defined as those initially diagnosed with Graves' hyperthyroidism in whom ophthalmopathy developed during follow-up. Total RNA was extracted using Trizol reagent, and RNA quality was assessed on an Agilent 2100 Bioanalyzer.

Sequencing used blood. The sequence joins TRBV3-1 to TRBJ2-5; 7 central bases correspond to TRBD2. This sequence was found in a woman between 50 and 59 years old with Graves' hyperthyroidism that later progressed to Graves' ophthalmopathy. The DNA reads TGTGCCAGCAGCCCGTATCCCCGCGGGAGAGGGTGGGAGACCCAGTACTTC. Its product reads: CASSPYPRGRGWETQYF.